This T cell receptor beta chain was recovered during a study of blood T cell repertoires in COVID-19. Cohort assignment relied on participant-reported clinical history. CDR1 is MDHEN, CDR2 SYDVKM, per germline. Trimming at V came to 5 bases and at J to 3 bases, leaving 5 bases not matched to a gene. The CDR3 is 15 residues long. Per the original methods: Nucleated cell counts were estimated from reference gene primer amplification. TCRdb keeps only in-frame clones here, not all; method: immunoSEQ multiplex PCR. Clonal size and the V and J genes are those of that table, whereas D and trimming came from the DNA. The profile shows about 260,000 clones, 85% to 90% of them singletons.

V gene TRBV28 combines with J gene TRBJ2-3, with 10 bases lining up with TRBD1. The material sequenced was PBMCs or T cells enriched from blood (not recorded which). The TCR comes from a woman under 40 with acute COVID-19. The CDR3 spells CASSLGQGITDTQYF. DNA of the CDR3: TGTGCCAGCAGTCTGGGACAGGGGATAACAGATACGCAGTATTTT. Full variable domain (rest looked up from reference TRBV28 and TRBJ2-3): DVKVTQSSRYLVKRTGEKVFLECVQDMDHENMFWYRQDPGLGLRLIYFSYDVKMKEKGDIPEGYSVSREKKERFSLILESASTNQTSMYLCASSLGQGITDTQYFGPGTRLTVL.